These 32 T cell receptor beta chains came from one sample sequenced in a study of chemoradiotherapy in HPV16-positive cancers. Profiled with immunoSEQ multiplex PCR; TCRdb holds only in-frame clones, not every one. Seen here are under 40,000 clones, 89% observed once, and the top ten hold around 3.1%. This specimen consisted of blood, obtained from a patient who underwent chemoradiotherapy. The receptor source for this set is a human donor with HPV-associated anogenital cancer.

This clone was picked up one time. V usage is TRBV6-4 and J usage is TRBJ1-1; 8 bases line up with TRBD1. The CDR3 is 15 residues long. Germline V gene data show CDR1 as MRHNA and CDR2 as SNTAGT. Trimming cost V 4 bases and J 1 base; bases outside gene matches: 5. The chain's CDR3 is CASSASGGPNTEAFF. In nucleotides, the CDR3 is TGTGCCAGCAGTGCCTCAGGGGGCCCGAACACTGAAGCTTTCTTT.

The chain links TRBV30 to TRBJ2-1; TRBD1 agrees at 9 bases. This CDR3 contains 18 residues. Germline lookup yields CDR1 GTSNPN and CDR2 SVGIG (reference sequence). With V trimmed by 2 bases and J by 6 bases, 17 bases remained unmatched. CDR3 region: CAWSPSPGTGLLANEQFF. CDR3 bases: TGTGCCTGGAGTCCAAGTCCCGGGACAGGGCTCCTAGCCAATGAGCAGTTCTTC.

By share, this clone ranks as medium-sized. This chain uses TRBV6-5 with TRBJ2-7; 9 bases line up with TRBD2. The V gene end was trimmed by 2 bases and the J gene end by 3 bases; junction bases not matched to a gene: 5. This CDR3 has 15 residues. Germline V CDR1 and CDR2: MNHEY, SVGAGI. The CDR3, as DNA: TGTGCCAGCAGTTACCGGGCGGGAGGGCACTACGAGCAGTACTTC. Its translation is CASSYRAGGHYEQYF.

The rearrangement uses TRBV6-1 and TRBJ1-4; maybe TRBD1 (5 bases). Trimming removed 3 bases from V and 3 bases from J, with 11 bases in between. This CDR3 spans 15 amino acids. From germline, CDR1 is MNHNS and CDR2 SASEGT. CDR3 loop: CASSESWGPNEKLFF. CDR3 coding DNA: TGTGCCAGCAGTGAGTCGTGGGGACCTAATGAAAAACTGTTTTTT.

The gene calls are TRBV6-1 and TRBJ1-5; TRBD1 aligns across 8 bases. Losses at the gene ends were 7 bases for V and 2 bases for J; bases not matched to a gene: 4. The CDR3 contains 14 residues. Per germline, CDR1 MNHNS and CDR2 SASEGT. CDR3 coding DNA: TGTGCCAGCACTTCAGGGGGCGGCAATCAGCCCCAGCATTTT. Residues: CASTSGGGNQPQHF.

CDR3 region: CASNRQRASNYEQYF. As DNA, the CDR3 is TGTGCCAGCAACCGACAGAGGGCCAGCAACTACGAGCAGTACTTC. The V and J genes are TRBV21-1 and TRBJ2-7. TRBV21-1 is a known pseudogene. The CDR3 length is 15 residues.

The V and J genes are TRBV20-1 and TRBJ1-1; no clear D. The CDR3 spans 11 residues. Germline V gene lookup returns CDR1 DFQATT and CDR2 SNEGSKA (reference sequence). Trimming left V 4 bases short and J 5 bases short, with 8 bases between. CDR3 nucleotides: TGCAGTGCTACCTACGGGACTGAAGCTTTCTTT. Translation gives CSATYGTEAFF.

This clone came up once. The chain combines TRBV2 with TRBJ2-5; possible D gene TRBD1, 6 bases. Per the germline V gene, CDR1 is SNHLY and CDR2 is FYNNEI. This CDR3 is built from 14 residues. Trimming removed 2 bases from V and 7 bases from J, with 14 bases in between. The CDR3 protein is CASSESRGIGTQYF. In DNA form, the CDR3 reads TGTGCCAGCAGTGAAAGCAGGGGAATTGGGACCCAGTACTTC.

The chain carries TRBV5-1 and TRBJ1-3; D is possibly TRBD1 (6 bases). Germline assignment: CDR1 SGHRS and CDR2 YFSETQ. Trimming removed 4 bases from V and 4 bases from J, with 18 bases in between. CDR3 size: 16 residues. The CDR3 here is CASSTTGPQAGNTIYF. The DNA for the CDR3 is TGCGCCAGCAGCACGACAGGCCCCCAAGCCGGAAACACCATATATTTT. Supplemented by reference TRBV5-1 and TRBJ1-3, the full variable domain reads KAGVTQTPRYLIKTRGQQVTLSCSPISGHRSVSWYQQTPGQGLQFLFEYFSETQRNKGNFPGRFSGRQFSNSRSEMNVSTLELGDSALYLCASSTTGPQAGNTIYFGEGSWLTVV.

The gene calls are TRBV4-2 and TRBJ1-6; D is unresolved. Per the germline V gene, CDR1 is LGHNA and CDR2 is YNFKEQ. The CDR3 sequence is 14 residues long. The V end lost 7 bases, the J end lost 9 bases, and 16 bases lay between the germline ends. This chain's CDR3 is CASKIDFGRSPLHF. The DNA for the CDR3 is TGTGCCAGCAAAATCGACTTCGGGCGTTCACCCCTCCACTTT.

CDR3 sequence: CASSQDRGPLGGELFF. CDR3 bases: TGCGCCAGCAGCCAAGATAGGGGGCCACTAGGCGGGGAGCTGTTTTTT. The gene calls are TRBV4-3 and TRBJ2-2, with 7 positions matching TRBD1. CDR1 and CDR2 from the germline V gene are LGHNA and YSLEER. The trim removed 0 bases at V and 7 bases at J, leaving 8 bases unmatched. The CDR3 extends over 16 amino acids.

This rearrangement joins TRBV29-1 to TRBJ1-4; 7 bases align to TRBD1. This CDR3 comprises 13 residues. The germline CDR1 and CDR2 sequences are SQVTM and ANQGSEA. Trimming cost V 6 bases and J 6 bases; bases outside gene matches: 7. This chain's CDR3 is CSVRRGGHEKLFF. CDR3 sequence (DNA): TGCAGCGTCCGCAGGGGGGGACATGAAAAACTGTTTTTT.

This CDR3 is CASSQSGGPGETQYF. CDR3 sequence (DNA): TGTGCCAGCAGTCAGAGCGGGGGTCCCGGGGAGACCCAGTACTTC. The V and J genes are TRBV6-5 and TRBJ2-5; 8 positions match TRBD2. Germline-derived CDR1 and CDR2 are MNHEY and SVGAGI. Unmatched junction bases numbered 10, after V lost 5 bases and J lost 5 bases. The CDR3 runs to 15 residues.

The V call is TRBV6-1, the J call TRBJ1-4; the D gene is possibly TRBD1 (5 bases). Germline V lookup: CDR1 MNHNS, CDR2 SASEGT. Trimming took off 1 base at V and 8 bases at J, with 11 bases between the two ends. CDR3 length equals 14 residues. CDR3 nucleotides: TGTGCCAGCAGTGAAGAGGGACGGAAAGAAAAACTGTTTTTT. Its translation: CASSEEGRKEKLFF.

The genes are TRBV25-1 and TRBJ2-1; 13 bases line up with TRBD2. The ends lost 4 bases at V and 1 base at J; junction bases unmatched: 7. The CDR3 is made up of 18 amino acids. The V gene's germline CDR1 is MGHDK and CDR2 SYGVNS. The CDR3 loop is CASSGTSGGASSYNEQFF. The CDR3 coding sequence is TGTGCCAGCAGTGGAACTAGCGGGGGGGCCAGTTCCTACAATGAGCAGTTCTTC.

Here the CDR3 reads CASSLLASTAYNEQFF. CDR3 in DNA: TGTGCCAGCAGCTTGCTGGCGAGTACCGCCTACAATGAGCAGTTCTTC. The V gene is TRBV5-6, the J gene TRBJ2-1, with D unresolved. The V gene lost 1 base and the J gene lost 2 bases, with 13 bases spanning the gap. The V gene's germline CDR1 is SGHDT and CDR2 YYEEEE. The CDR3 is 16 residues long.

This clone was detected once. The chain couples TRBV4-3 to TRBJ1-6; no clear D gene. V was clipped by 1 base and J by 6 bases, with 16 bases between them. Per germline, CDR1 LGHNA and CDR2 YSLEER. The CDR3 sequence is 17 residues long. The chain's CDR3 is CASSQVSPTFPNSPLHF. Written as DNA, the CDR3 is TGCGCCAGCAGCCAAGTGAGTCCTACTTTTCCTAATTCACCCCTCCACTTT.

The chain links TRBV18 to TRBJ2-6; D not certain. Trimming removed 2 bases at V and 4 bases at J, with 6 bases between. The CDR3 contains 14 residues. CDR1 is KGHSH and CDR2 is LQKENI in the germline V gene. The CDR3 spells CASSPRSGANVLTF. In DNA form, the CDR3 reads TGTGCCAGCTCACCAAGGTCCGGGGCCAACGTCCTGACTTTC.

This clone came up a few times. The chain recombines TRBV7-2 with TRBJ1-1; D may be TRBD1 (5 bases). The CDR3 has 14 amino acids. Trimming pared 5 bases from V and 5 bases from J, leaving 15 bases between. CDR1 SGHTA and CDR2 FQGNSA come from the germline V gene. The CDR3 sequence: CASSRYGGRTEAFF. In nucleotides, the CDR3 is TGTGCCAGCAGCCGTTATGGGGGGAGGACTGAAGCTTTCTTT. Variable domain in full (rest from reference TRBV7-2 and TRBJ1-1): GAGVSQSPSNKVTEKGKDVELRCDPISGHTALYWYRQSLGQGLEFLIYFQGNSAPDKSGLPSDRFSAERTGGSVSTLTIQRTQQEDSAVYLCASSRYGGRTEAFFGQGTRLTVV.

This clone was detected once. The V gene is TRBV2, the J gene TRBJ1-4; 9 bases line up with TRBD1. The CDR3 loop spans 15 amino acids. Germline V gene sequence: CDR1 SNHLY, CDR2 FYNNEI. V lost 4 bases and J lost 8; bases outside the gene matches: 8. DNA of the CDR3: TGTGCCAGCAGTGGCGGGACAGGGAGGGAGGAAAAACTGTTTTTT. Protein sequence: CASSGGTGREEKLFF.

CDR3 amino acids: CASSLEASNQPQHF. The CDR3 region has the DNA TGTGCCAGCAGCTTAGAAGCTAGCAATCAGCCCCAGCATTTT. The gene calls are TRBV7-6 and TRBJ1-5; D unclear. From germline, CDR1 is SGHVS and CDR2 FNYEAQ. The CDR3 is 14 amino acids. The V gene lost 1 base and the J gene lost 0 bases, with 4 bases spanning the gap.

This rearrangement joins TRBV7-9 to TRBJ2-7; D is possibly TRBD2 (5 bases). Germline-derived CDR1 and CDR2 are SEHNR and FQNEAQ (reference sequence). This CDR3 region has 15 residues. V gave up 7 bases and J gave up 2 bases, with 18 bases separating them. CDR3 sequence: CASIPRSGLPYEQYF. CDR3 in DNA: TGTGCCAGCATCCCCCGGAGCGGACTTCCCTACGAGCAGTACTTC.

This chain connects TRBV9 to TRBJ2-5, with TRBD2 matching 11 bases. CDR1 and CDR2 (germline): SGDLS, YYNGEE. Trimming at V came to 0 bases and at J to 5 bases, leaving 3 bases not matched to a gene. This CDR3 region has 15 residues. The CDR3 sequence is CASSVGIAGGETQYF. Here the CDR3 DNA reads TGTGCCAGCAGCGTAGGAATAGCGGGAGGGGAGACCCAGTACTTC.

CDR3 DNA: TGTGCCTGGAGTGGTGGGCCGGACAGCTCTGGAAACACCATATATTTT. This gives the protein CAWSGGPDSSGNTIYF. This sequence joins TRBV30 and TRBJ1-3, with a tentative D call TRBD1 (6 bases). CDR3 length: 16 amino acids. CDR1 is GTSNPN, CDR2 SVGIG, per germline (reference sequence). V was pared by 1 base and J by 0 bases, with 13 bases between.

CDR3 protein: CASFYGSNTEAFF. Written as DNA, the CDR3 is TGTGCCAGCTTTTATGGGAGCAACACTGAAGCTTTCTTT. V usage is TRBV2 and J usage is TRBJ1-1; D ambiguous. Trimming shortened V by 8 bases and J by 2 bases, and 12 bases separated the two germline ends. CDR1 SNHLY and CDR2 FYNNEI come from the germline V gene. The CDR3 extends over 13 amino acids.

CDR3 in DNA: TGTGCCAGCAGCTTCGGGCCCGGAGATACCTACGAGCAGTACTTC. The encoded protein is CASSFGPGDTYEQYF. The V and J genes are TRBV7-6 and TRBJ2-7; D gene uncertain. The CDR3 sequence is 15 residues long. Trimming pared 3 bases from V and 2 bases from J, leaving 14 bases between. CDR1 and CDR2 from the germline V gene are SGHVS and FNYEAQ.

The V gene is TRBV15, the J gene TRBJ2-7; 7 bases map to TRBD2. The CDR3 has 15 residues. The ends lost 0 bases at V and 3 bases at J; junction bases unmatched: 5. Germline values: CDR1 LNHNV, CDR2 YYDKDF (reference sequence). CDR3 region: CATSREGGGIYEQYF. Here the CDR3 DNA reads TGTGCCACCAGCAGAGAGGGCGGGGGTATCTACGAGCAGTACTTC.

The chain links TRBV7-8 to TRBJ2-1, with 12 bases identical to TRBD2. Germline lookup yields CDR1 SGHVS and CDR2 FQNEAQ. The ends lost 5 bases at V and 8 bases at J; junction bases unmatched: 10. This CDR3 has 16 amino acids. Written as DNA, the CDR3 is TGTGCCAGCAGCCCAACTAGCGGGAGGCAGAGCGATGAGCAGTTCTTC. Translated: CASSPTSGRQSDEQFF.

CDR3 bases: TGTGCCAGCAGCGAGTTCCAGGGAAACTATGGCTACACCTTC. Protein: CASSEFQGNYGYTF. This chain uses TRBV11-2 with TRBJ1-2; possibly TRBD1 for D (5 bases). Trimming left V 5 bases short and J 2 bases short, with 12 bases between. Germline assignment: CDR1 SGHAT and CDR2 FQNNGV. The CDR3 sequence is 14 residues long.

The V gene is TRBV5-1, the J gene TRBJ2-1, with 13 bases that match TRBD2. Losses at the gene ends were 4 bases for V and 9 bases for J; bases not matched to a gene: 7. CDR1 is SGHRS, CDR2 YFSETQ, per germline. This CDR3 is 15 amino acids long. CDR3 loop: CASSPGTSGAREQFF. The DNA of the CDR3 is TGCGCCAGCAGCCCCGGGACTAGCGGGGCCCGTGAGCAGTTCTTC.

The chain is built from TRBV30 and TRBJ1-1, with 7 bases that match TRBD1. The CDR3 totals 11 residues. The V gene end was trimmed by 7 bases and the J gene end by 11 bases; junction bases not matched to a gene: 10. Looked up from germline, CDR1 is GTSNPN and CDR2 is SVGIG (reference sequence). DNA for the CDR3: TGTGCCTCTCAGGGGGGGTTCGAGGCTTTCTTT. Translated: CASQGGFEAFF. The variable domain in full, with the rest retrieved from reference TRBV30 and TRBJ1-1, is SQTIHQWPATLVQPVGSPLSLECTVEGTSNPNLYWYRQAAGRGLQLLFYSVGIGQISSEVPQNLSASRPQDRQFILSSKKLLLSDSGFYLCASQGGFEAFFGQGTRLTVV.

This chain links TRBV13 with TRBJ1-1; D not certain. The CDR3 extends over 12 amino acids. V lost 5 bases, J lost 3 bases, and 7 bases lay in between. Per the germline V gene, CDR1 is PRHDT and CDR2 is FYEKMQ (reference sequence). The CDR3 loop reads CASSREHTEAFF. Here the CDR3 DNA reads TGTGCCAGCAGCCGGGAGCACACTGAAGCTTTCTTT.